These T cell receptor beta chains were read from a single sample in a study of T cells in Graves' hyperthyroidism and ophthalmopathy. MiXCR, run by TCRdb on the multiplex PCR reads, gives a single entry per CDR3 protein. The sample shows under 400,000 distinct CDR3 sequences, 20% to 25% of them seen only once. The specimen was blood. The source of these receptors is a man aged 50-60 years with Graves' hyperthyroidism. Each CDR3 is given with its conserved first and last residue. D genes are given only for firm matches.

V gene | D gene | CDR3 protein
TRBV5-1 | - | CASSSEWGNTEAFF
TRBV18 | - | CAYSLTETQYF
TRBV5-1 | - | CASSLQENYEQYF
TRBV6-2/TRBV6-3 | - | CASSYTQGLPQHF
TRBV20-1 | TRBD1 | CSASRDSPNTQYF
TRBV29-1 | - | CSVKTPSYNEQFF
TRBV9 | TRBD1 | CASSDGTGDYEQYF
TRBV5-1 | - | CASSLYNEQFF
TRBV28 | TRBD1 | CASTSQGVEQYF
TRBV5-1 | - | CASSLGSRNTGELFF
TRBV11-3 | TRBD1 | CASSLEDRISSPLHF
TRBV28 | TRBD1 | CASSLSNRGREEFF
TRBV7-8 | - | CASRTEWTVEGSDTQYF
TRBV5-4 | - | CASGSFDEQFF
TRBV27 | - | CASSLLTTGRSGELFF
TRBV10-3 | - | CAISEPEWAEAFF
TRBV20-1 | - | CSASGSDGGRGWYTQYF
TRBV7-3 | - | CASSAPSVSPYNEQFF
TRBV6-1 | TRBD2 | CASSALAGRDTQYF
TRBV18 | TRBD1 | CASSLSQGVEQFF
TRBV5-1 | TRBD1 | CASSLYSQGHYGYTF
TRBV3-1 | - | CASSQAVTEAFF
TRBV11-2 | - | CASRRAGSHEQYF
TRBV28 | TRBD2 | CASQGTSGLRSYNEQFF
TRBV12-3/TRBV12-4 | - | CATHVWNLHSNQPQHF
TRBV12-5 | TRBD1 | CASGFGTGDVEQYF
TRBV20-1 | - | CSAPQGTTYEQYF